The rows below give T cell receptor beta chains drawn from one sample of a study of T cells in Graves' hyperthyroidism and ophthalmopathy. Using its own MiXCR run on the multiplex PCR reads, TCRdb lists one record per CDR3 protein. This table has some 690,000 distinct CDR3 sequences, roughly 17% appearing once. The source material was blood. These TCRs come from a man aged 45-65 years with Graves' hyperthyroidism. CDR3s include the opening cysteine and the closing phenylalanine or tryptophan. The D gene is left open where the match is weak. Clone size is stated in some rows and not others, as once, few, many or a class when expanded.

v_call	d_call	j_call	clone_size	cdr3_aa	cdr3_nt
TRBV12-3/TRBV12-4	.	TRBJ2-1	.	CASSSSIYEQFF	TGTGCCAGCAGTTCTAGCATCTATGAGCAGTTCTTC
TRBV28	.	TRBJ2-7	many	CASSFGAGTRLAGYEQYF	.
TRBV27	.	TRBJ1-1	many	CASSWDKRSTEAFF	TGTGCCAGCAGTTGGGACAAGCGGAGCACTGAAGCTTTCTTT
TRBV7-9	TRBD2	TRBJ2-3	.	CASSPRLFASGMGGRTDTQYF	TGTGCCAGCAGCCCAAGATTATTCGCTAGCGGGATGGGGGGAAGAACAGATACGCAGTATTTT
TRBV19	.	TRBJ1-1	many	CASSMNGANTEAFF	TGTGCCAGTAGTATGAATGGGGCGAACACTGAAGCTTTCTTT
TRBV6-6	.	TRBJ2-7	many	CASSYLARPPYEQYF	TGTGCCAGCAGTTACTTGGCGCGACCTCCCTACGAGCAGTACTTC
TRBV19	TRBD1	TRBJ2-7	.	CASRGGPGGEQYF	TGTGCCAGTAGAGGTGGGCCAGGGGGCGAGCAGTACTTC
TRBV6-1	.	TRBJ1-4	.	CASSGTTVGNEKLFF	TGTGCCAGCAGTGGAACCACGGTGGGCAATGAAAAACTGTTTTTT
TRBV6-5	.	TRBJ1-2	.	CASSYSQGTYYGYTF	TGTGCCAGCAGTTACTCCCAGGGGACCTACTATGGCTACACCTTC
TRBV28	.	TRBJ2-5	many	CASTNRDALQETQYF	TGTGCCAGCACCAACCGGGACGCCCTCCAAGAGACCCAGTACTTC
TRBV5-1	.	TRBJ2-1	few	CASSLSYPGPHEQFF	TGCGCCAGCAGCTTGAGCTACCCAGGGCCTCATGAGCAGTTCTTC
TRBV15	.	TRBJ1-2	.	CATSRDRTDYGYTF	TGTGCCACCAGCAGAGACAGAACCGACTATGGCTACACCTTC
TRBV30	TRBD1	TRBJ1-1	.	CARTGGLMNTEAFF	TGTGCCAGGACAGGGGGCCTCATGAACACTGAAGCTTTCTTT
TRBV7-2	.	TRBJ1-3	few	CASSSPPGSGRNTIYF	TGTGCCAGCAGCTCACCTCCGGGTTCAGGGAGAAACACCATATATTTT
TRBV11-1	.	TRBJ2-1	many	CASSSFGMGVEQFF	TGTGCCAGCAGCTCATTCGGTATGGGGGTTGAGCAGTTCTTC
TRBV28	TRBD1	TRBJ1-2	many	CASRGTGRYGYTF	TGTGCCAGCAGAGGGACAGGGCGGTATGGCTACACCTTC
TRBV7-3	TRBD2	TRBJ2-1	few	CASSPGLAEHNEQFF	TGTGCCAGCAGTCCGGGACTAGCTGAACACAATGAGCAGTTCTTC
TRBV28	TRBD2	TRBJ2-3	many	CASRASGAVADTQYF	TGTGCCAGCAGAGCTAGCGGGGCAGTGGCAGATACGCAGTATTTT
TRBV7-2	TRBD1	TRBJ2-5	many	CASSLLGRGLSGAETQYF	TGTGCCAGCAGCTTATTAGGCAGGGGGCTCTCTGGAGCGGAGACCCAGTACTTC
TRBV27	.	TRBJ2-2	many	CASKPPGRLNTGELFF	TGTGCCAGCAAGCCCCCGGGACGGTTAAACACCGGGGAGCTGTTTTTT
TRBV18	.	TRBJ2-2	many	CASSPDRNTGELFF	TGTGCCAGCTCACCGGACAGGAACACCGGGGAGCTGTTTTTT
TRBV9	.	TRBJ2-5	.	CASSVTADTQETQYF	TGTGCCAGCAGCGTAACTGCTGACACCCAAGAGACCCAGTACTTC
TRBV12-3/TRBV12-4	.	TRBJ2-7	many	CASSLVDRFRKISYEQYF	TGTGCCAGCAGTTTAGTAGACAGATTTAGAAAAATTTCCTACGAGCAGTACTTC
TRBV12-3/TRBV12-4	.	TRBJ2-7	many	CASSRNQQVYEQYF	TGTGCCAGCAGTCGGAACCAGCAAGTCTACGAGCAGTACTTC